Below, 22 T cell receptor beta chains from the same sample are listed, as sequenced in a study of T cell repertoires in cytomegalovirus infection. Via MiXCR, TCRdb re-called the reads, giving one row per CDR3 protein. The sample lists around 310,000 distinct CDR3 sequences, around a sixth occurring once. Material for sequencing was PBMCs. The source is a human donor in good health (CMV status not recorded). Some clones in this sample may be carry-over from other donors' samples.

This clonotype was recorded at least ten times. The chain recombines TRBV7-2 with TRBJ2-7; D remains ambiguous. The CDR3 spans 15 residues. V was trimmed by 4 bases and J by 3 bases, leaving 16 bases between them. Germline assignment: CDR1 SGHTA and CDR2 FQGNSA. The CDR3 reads CASSSGFSHFYEQYF. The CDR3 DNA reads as TGTGCCAGCAGCTCTGGTTTTTCCCATTTCTACGAGCAGTACTTC.

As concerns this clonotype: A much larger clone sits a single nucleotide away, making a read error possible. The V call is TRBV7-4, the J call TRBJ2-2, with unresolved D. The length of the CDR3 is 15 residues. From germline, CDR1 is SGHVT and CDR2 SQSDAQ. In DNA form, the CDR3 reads TGTGACAGCAGCTTAAACAGCCCGAACACCGGGGAGCTGTTTTTT. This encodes CDSSLNSPNTGELFF.

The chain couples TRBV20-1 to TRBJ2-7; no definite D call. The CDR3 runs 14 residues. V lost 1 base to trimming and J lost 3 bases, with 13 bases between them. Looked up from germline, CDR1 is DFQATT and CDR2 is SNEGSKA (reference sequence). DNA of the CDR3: TGCAGTGCTAGAGGCCTCGCCGGGTACTACGAGCAGTACTTC. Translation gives CSARGLAGYYEQYF.

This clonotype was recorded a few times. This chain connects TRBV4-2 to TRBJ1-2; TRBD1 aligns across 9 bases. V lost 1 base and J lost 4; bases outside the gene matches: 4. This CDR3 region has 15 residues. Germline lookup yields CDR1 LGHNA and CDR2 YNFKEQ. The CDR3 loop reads CASSQGTGEGYGYTF. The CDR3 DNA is TGTGCCAGCAGCCAAGGGACAGGGGAGGGCTATGGCTACACCTTC.

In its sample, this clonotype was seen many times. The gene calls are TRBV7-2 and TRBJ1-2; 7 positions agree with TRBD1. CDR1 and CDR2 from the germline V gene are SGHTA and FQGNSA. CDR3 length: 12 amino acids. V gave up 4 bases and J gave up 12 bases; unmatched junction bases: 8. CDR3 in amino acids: CASSSTGPHHTF. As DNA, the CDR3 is TGTGCCAGCAGCTCGACAGGGCCCCACCACACCTTC.

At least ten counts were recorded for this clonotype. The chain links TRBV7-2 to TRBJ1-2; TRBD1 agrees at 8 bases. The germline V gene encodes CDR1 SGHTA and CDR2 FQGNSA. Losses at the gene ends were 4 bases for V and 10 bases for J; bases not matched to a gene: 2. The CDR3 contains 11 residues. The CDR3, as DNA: TGTGCCAGCAGCTCGGGACAGGTCTACACCTTC. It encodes CASSSGQVYTF.

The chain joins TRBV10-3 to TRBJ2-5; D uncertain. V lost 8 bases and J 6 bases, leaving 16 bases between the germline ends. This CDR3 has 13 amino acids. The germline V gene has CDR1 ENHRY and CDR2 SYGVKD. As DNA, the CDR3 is TGTGCCATCCAGCAGGAACCGCGGCAGACCCAGTACTTC. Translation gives CAIQQEPRQTQYF.

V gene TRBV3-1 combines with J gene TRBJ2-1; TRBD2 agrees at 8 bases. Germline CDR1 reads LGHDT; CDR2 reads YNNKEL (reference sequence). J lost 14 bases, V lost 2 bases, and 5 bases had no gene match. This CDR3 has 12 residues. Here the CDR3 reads CASSQHGGDEFF. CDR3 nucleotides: TGTGCCAGCAGCCAACACGGGGGGGACGAGTTCTTC.

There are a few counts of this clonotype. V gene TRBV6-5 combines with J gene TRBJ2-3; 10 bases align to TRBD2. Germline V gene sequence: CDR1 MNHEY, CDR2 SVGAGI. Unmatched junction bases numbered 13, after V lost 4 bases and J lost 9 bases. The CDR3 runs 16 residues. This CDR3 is CASSSRASGGGSTQYF. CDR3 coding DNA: TGTGCCAGCAGTTCCCGCGCCAGCGGGGGGGGTTCCACGCAGTATTTT.

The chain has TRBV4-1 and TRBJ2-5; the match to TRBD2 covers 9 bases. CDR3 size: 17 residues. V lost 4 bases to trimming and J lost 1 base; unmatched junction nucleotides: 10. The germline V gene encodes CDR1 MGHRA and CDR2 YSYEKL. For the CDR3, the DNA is TGCGCCAGCAGCCCGTCGGGGGCGGGAGGGCTCCAAGAGACCCAGTACTTC. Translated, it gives CASSPSGAGGLQETQYF.

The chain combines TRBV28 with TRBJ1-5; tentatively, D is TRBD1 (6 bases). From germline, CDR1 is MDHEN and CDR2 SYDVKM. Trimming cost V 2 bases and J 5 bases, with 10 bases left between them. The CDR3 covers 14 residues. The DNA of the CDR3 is TGTGCCAGCAGTTTAGGGACAAGTCATCAGCCCCAGCATTTT. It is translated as CASSLGTSHQPQHF.

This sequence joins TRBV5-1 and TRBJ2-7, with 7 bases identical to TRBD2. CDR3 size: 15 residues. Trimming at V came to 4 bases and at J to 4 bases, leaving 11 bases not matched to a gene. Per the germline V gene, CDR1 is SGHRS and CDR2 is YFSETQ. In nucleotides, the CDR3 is TGCGCCAGCAGCCCCACGGGGGGACTACTATACGAGCAGTACTTC. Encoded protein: CASSPTGGLLYEQYF.

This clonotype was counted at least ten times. In DNA, the CDR3 is TGTGCCAGCAGCCCGAGGACAGGCGTTAATGAAAAACTGTTTTTT. Translated: CASSPRTGVNEKLFF. V and J are TRBV12-3 or TRBV12-4 and TRBJ1-4, with TRBD1 identical over 7 bases. After removal of 6 bases from V and 4 bases from J, the junction contained 8 bases not matched to a gene. The CDR3 spans 15 residues.

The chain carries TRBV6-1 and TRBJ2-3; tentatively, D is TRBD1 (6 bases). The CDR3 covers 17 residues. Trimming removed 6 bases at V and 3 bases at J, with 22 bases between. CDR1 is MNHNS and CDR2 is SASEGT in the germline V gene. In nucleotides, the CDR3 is TGTGCCAGCAGCAACAGTTTGGGGGCCGCTTTGACAGATACGCAGTATTTT. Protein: CASSNSLGAALTDTQYF.

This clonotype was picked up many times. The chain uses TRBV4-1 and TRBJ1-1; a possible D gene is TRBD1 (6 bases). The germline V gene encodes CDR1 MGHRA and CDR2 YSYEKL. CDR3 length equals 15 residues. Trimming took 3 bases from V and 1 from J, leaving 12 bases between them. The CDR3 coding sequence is TGCGCCAGCAGCCACCACAGGGCGTCGAACACTGAAGCTTTCTTT. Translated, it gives CASSHHRASNTEAFF.

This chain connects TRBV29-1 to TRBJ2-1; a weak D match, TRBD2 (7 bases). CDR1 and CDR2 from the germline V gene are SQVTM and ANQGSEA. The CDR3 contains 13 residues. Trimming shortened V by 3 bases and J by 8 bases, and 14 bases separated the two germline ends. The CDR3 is CSVEWWGGDEQFF. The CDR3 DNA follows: TGCAGCGTTGAGTGGTGGGGGGGCGATGAGCAGTTCTTC.

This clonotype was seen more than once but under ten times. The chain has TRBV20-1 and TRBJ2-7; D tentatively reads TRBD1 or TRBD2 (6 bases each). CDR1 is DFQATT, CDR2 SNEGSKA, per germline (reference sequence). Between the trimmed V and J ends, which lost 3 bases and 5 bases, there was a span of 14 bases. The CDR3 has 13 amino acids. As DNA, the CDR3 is TGCAGTGCTAGGGAGGGGGGCGCGGACGAGCAGTACTTC. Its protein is CSAREGGADEQYF.

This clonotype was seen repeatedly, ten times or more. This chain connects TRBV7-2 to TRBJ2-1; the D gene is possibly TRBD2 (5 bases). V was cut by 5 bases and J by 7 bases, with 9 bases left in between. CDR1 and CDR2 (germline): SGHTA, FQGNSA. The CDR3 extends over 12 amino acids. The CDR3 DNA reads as TGTGCCAGCAGCCCCAGACTAAATGAGCAGTTCTTC. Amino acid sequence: CASSPRLNEQFF.

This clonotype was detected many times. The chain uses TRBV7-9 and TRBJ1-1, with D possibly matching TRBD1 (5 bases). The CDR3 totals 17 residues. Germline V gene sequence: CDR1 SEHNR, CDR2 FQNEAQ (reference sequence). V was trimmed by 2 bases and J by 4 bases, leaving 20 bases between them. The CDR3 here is CASSLWGVQRSSTEAFF. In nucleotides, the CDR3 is TGTGCCAGCAGCTTATGGGGGGTACAGCGGTCGTCCACTGAAGCTTTCTTT.

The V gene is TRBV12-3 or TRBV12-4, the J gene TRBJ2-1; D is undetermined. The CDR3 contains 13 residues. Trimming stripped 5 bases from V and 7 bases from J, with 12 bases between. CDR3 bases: TGTGCCAGCAGTCCGGTCCCCGTAAATGAGCAGTTCTTC. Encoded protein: CASSPVPVNEQFF.

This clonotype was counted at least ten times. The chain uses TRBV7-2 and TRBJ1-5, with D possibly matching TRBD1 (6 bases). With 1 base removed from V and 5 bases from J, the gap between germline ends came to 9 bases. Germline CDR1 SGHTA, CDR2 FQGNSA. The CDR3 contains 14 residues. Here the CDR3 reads CASSLDSGDQPQHF. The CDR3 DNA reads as TGTGCCAGCAGCTTAGATTCAGGGGATCAGCCCCAGCATTTT.

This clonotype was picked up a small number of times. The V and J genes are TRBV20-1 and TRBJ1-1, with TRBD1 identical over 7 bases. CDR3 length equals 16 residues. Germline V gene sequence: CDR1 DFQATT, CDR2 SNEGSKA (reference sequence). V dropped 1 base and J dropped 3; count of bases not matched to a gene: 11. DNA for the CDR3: TGCAGTGCTAGAGTCGACAGGGTAGGGGTGTACACTGAAGCTTTCTTT. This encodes CSARVDRVGVYTEAFF.